The 16 T cell receptor beta chains listed next were all sequenced from one sample in a study of OX40 agonist ivuxolimab in advanced cancers. Profiling relied on immunoSEQ multiplex PCR, and the TCRdb table lists in-frame clones only, not all of them. The table lists around 20,000 clones, around 89% of them singletons. The starting material was CD4+ or CD8+ T cells sorted from blood, obtained in a trial of the OX40 agonist ivuxolimab. The receptors were gathered from an adult with an advanced solid tumor such as melanoma, head and neck, liver or kidney cancer.

The chain carries TRBV27 and TRBJ2-5, with 8 bases fitting TRBD2. Germline V lookup: CDR1 MNHEY, CDR2 SMNVEV (reference sequence). The CDR3 runs 15 residues. V shed 8 bases and J 3 bases; nucleotides not matched to a gene: 11. The CDR3 nucleotides are TGTGCCAGCTGGGGGAGCGGGGGAGTAGAAGAGACCCAGTACTTC. Translated, it gives CASWGSGGVEETQYF.

This chain connects TRBV4-2 to TRBJ2-3; TRBD2 matches 7 bases. CDR1 LGHNA and CDR2 YNFKEQ come from the germline V gene. The CDR3 sequence is 18 residues long. With 0 bases clipped from V and 0 bases from J, the junction kept 9 bases outside the gene matches. Written as DNA, the CDR3 is TGTGCCAGCAGCCAAGAGTTGGTGGGCGGGGGAAGCACAGATACGCAGTATTTT. Residues: CASSQELVGGGSTDTQYF.

The V gene is TRBV27, the J gene TRBJ2-1; 8 nucleotides align to TRBD1. Germline V gene data show CDR1 as MNHEY and CDR2 as SMNVEV (reference sequence). The CDR3 sequence is 16 residues long. After removal of 2 bases from V and 8 bases from J, the junction contained 11 bases not matched to a gene. The CDR3 region has the DNA TGTGCCAGCAGTTTAGGTCTTGTTGGCAGGGGGCATGAGCAGTTCTTC. This sequence encodes CASSLGLVGRGHEQFF.

The chain carries TRBV9 and TRBJ2-1, with D possibly being TRBD1 or TRBD2 (5 bases each). In germline, CDR1 is SGDLS, CDR2 YYNGEE. The CDR3 has 16 residues. V was trimmed by 4 bases and J by 6 bases, leaving 20 bases between them. The CDR3 spells CASSPELRGLSNEQFF. The CDR3 DNA is TGTGCCAGCAGCCCCGAGTTGAGGGGTCTGTCCAATGAGCAGTTCTTC.

The rearrangement joins TRBV30 to TRBJ1-5; 8 nucleotides line up with TRBD1. V dropped 3 bases and J dropped 5; count of bases not matched to a gene: 3. The CDR3 runs to 13 residues. The germline gives CDR1 GTSNPN, CDR2 SVGIG (reference sequence). CDR3 loop: CAWSYRGDQPQHF. The DNA of the CDR3 is TGTGCCTGGAGCTACAGGGGGGATCAGCCCCAGCATTTT.

This sequence joins TRBV7-1 and TRBJ1-2; the D gene is possibly TRBD1 (5 bases). TRBV7-1 is recorded as an ORF, its role being uncertain. The CDR3 extends over 13 amino acids. V lost 6 bases to trimming and J lost 4 bases, with 12 bases between them. CDR3 bases: TGTGCCAGCAGTCCGTCCGGGGCCTATGGCTACACCTTC. Translated, it gives CASSPSGAYGYTF.

The chain carries TRBV14 and TRBJ2-2; D gene unclear. Germline loops: CDR1 SGHDN, CDR2 FVKESK. This CDR3 comprises 16 residues. V gave up 2 bases and J gave up 0 bases, with 10 bases separating them. The CDR3 here is CASSQLDYPNTGELFF. The CDR3 coding sequence is TGTGCCAGCAGCCAACTAGATTATCCGAACACCGGGGAGCTGTTTTTT. The complete variable domain, with remaining parts taken from reference TRBV14 and TRBJ2-2, reads EAGVTQFPSHSVIEKGQTVTLRCDPISGHDNLYWYRRVMGKEIKFLLHFVKESKQDESGMPNNRFLAERTGGTYSTLKVQPAELEDSGVYFCASSQLDYPNTGELFFGEGSRLTVL.

The chain employs TRBV7-2 and TRBJ2-6; no reliable D call. CDR1 and CDR2 (germline): SGHTA, FQGNSA. CDR3 length equals 14 residues. V was pared by 2 bases and J by 0 bases, with 2 bases between. CDR3 bases: TGTGCCAGCAGCTTAACCTCTGGGGCCAACGTCCTGACTTTC. Protein sequence: CASSLTSGANVLTF.

This clone was counted between two and nine times. The V gene is TRBV30, the J gene TRBJ2-1, with TRBD1 matching 9 bases. V lost 1 base to trimming and J lost 4 bases; unmatched junction nucleotides: 2. The CDR3 sequence is 14 residues long. CDR1 is GTSNPN, CDR2 SVGIG, per germline (reference sequence). CDR3 DNA sequence: TGTGCCTGGAGTGGCGGGACAGGGTACAATGAGCAGTTCTTC. It yields the protein CAWSGGTGYNEQFF.

V and J are TRBV4-1 and TRBJ2-3; 8 nucleotides agree with TRBD2. Germline-derived CDR1 and CDR2 are MGHRA and YSYEKL. After removal of 1 base from V and 2 bases from J, the junction contained 5 bases not matched to a gene. The CDR3 has 16 residues. The CDR3 DNA reads as TGCGCCAGCAGCCAAGGGCTAGCGGGCACCACAGATACGCAGTATTTT. Translated: CASSQGLAGTTDTQYF.

The chain links TRBV29-1 to TRBJ2-1; 8 bases are a match to TRBD1. Looked up from germline, CDR1 is SQVTM and CDR2 is ANQGSEA. V shed 7 bases and J 8 bases; nucleotides not matched to a gene: 13. The CDR3 has 14 amino acids. The CDR3 sequence: CSADMGRGHDEQFF. The DNA of the CDR3 is TGCAGCGCCGATATGGGCAGGGGGCATGATGAGCAGTTCTTC.

The chain uses TRBV2 and TRBJ1-4; 7 bases agree with TRBD1. CDR1 is SNHLY and CDR2 is FYNNEI in the germline V gene. The ends lost 4 bases at V and 4 bases at J; junction bases unmatched: 6. The CDR3 extends over 15 amino acids. CDR3 amino acids: CASSAGDRDNEKLFF. CDR3 DNA sequence: TGTGCCAGCAGTGCGGGTGACAGGGATAATGAAAAACTGTTTTTT.

This chain joins TRBV19 and TRBJ2-2; possibly TRBD1 for D (5 bases). Germline CDR1 and CDR2: LNHDA and SQIVND (reference sequence). There are 13 residues in the CDR3. Trimming cost V 4 bases and J 7 bases, with 10 bases left between them. This CDR3 reads CASSSRRDGELFF. The CDR3 DNA is TGTGCCAGTAGTAGCCGCAGGGACGGGGAGCTGTTTTTT.

This chain uses TRBV5-1 with TRBJ1-2, with D uncertain. CDR1 and CDR2 from the germline V gene are SGHRS and YFSETQ. V was pared by 2 bases and J by 6 bases, with 14 bases between. The CDR3 sequence is 14 residues long. CDR3 DNA sequence: TGCGCCAGCAGCTTTGGGGAGGCTAGGCATGGCTACACCTTC. This codes for CASSFGEARHGYTF.

This clone is a singleton in its sample. The gene calls are TRBV5-6 and TRBJ2-2, with 10 bases lining up with TRBD1. The germline V gene has CDR1 SGHDT and CDR2 YYEEEE. CDR3 size: 18 residues. Unmatched junction bases numbered 17, after V lost 5 bases and J lost 7 bases. CDR3 bases: TGTGCCAGCAGGCCTAACAACCGGGACAGGGGCTTCCACGGGGAGCTGTTTTTT. Protein product: CASRPNNRDRGFHGELFF.

J is TRBJ1-5 and V is TRBV19; 8 bases align to TRBD1. With V trimmed by 6 bases and J by 2 bases, 0 bases remained unmatched. There are 13 residues in the CDR3. Per germline, CDR1 LNHDA and CDR2 SQIVND (reference sequence). For the CDR3, the DNA is TGTGCCAGTAGGGACAGGGGCAATCAGCCCCAGCATTTT. Protein: CASRDRGNQPQHF.